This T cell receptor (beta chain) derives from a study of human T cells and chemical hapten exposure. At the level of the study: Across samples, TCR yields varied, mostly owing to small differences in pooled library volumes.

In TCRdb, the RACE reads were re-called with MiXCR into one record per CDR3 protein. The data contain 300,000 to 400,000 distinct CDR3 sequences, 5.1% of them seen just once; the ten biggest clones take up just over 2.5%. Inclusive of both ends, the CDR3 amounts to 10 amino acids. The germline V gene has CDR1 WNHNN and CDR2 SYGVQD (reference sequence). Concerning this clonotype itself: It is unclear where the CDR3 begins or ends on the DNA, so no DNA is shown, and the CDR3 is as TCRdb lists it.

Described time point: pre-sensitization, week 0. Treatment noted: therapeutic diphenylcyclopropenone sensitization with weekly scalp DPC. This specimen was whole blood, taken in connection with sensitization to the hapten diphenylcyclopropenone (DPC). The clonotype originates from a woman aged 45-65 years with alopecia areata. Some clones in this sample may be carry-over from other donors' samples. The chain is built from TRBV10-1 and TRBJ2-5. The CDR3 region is CASILETQYF.